This T cell receptor (beta chain) was recovered during a study of T cell responses to AZD1222 COVID-19 vaccine. Produced via immunoSEQ multiplex PCR; TCRdb's table is partial and in-frame only. The sample has around 200,000 clones, 80% to 90% seen once; the top ten hold about 0.49%. This clone was counted once. This CDR3 is built from 15 residues. V lost 6 bases and J lost 4, with 18 bases in between. Germline V gene lookup returns CDR1 MNHEY and CDR2 SMNVEV (reference sequence). The genes are TRBV27 and TRBJ1-2; weak D call: TRBD1 (6 bases). This TCR was recovered from an adult in good health. Sample: peripheral blood, taken on day 0 of AZD1222 vaccination. The CDR3 DNA reads TGTGCCAGCAGCAGAGCCGGGGGCCAGAGCTATGGCTACACCTTC. Amino acids: CASSRAGGQSYGYTF.